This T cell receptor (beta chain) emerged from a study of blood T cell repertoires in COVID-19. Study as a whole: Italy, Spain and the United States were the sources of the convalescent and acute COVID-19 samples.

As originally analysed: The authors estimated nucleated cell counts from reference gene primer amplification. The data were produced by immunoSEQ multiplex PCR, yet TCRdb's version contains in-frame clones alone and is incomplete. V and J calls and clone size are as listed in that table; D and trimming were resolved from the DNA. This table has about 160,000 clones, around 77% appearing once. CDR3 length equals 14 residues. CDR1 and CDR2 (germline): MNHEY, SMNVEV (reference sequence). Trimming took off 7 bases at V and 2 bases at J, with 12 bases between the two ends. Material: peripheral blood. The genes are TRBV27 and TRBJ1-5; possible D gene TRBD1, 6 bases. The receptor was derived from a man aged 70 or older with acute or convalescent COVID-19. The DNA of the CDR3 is TGTGCCAGCAACCCGACAGGTCGCAATCAGCCCCAGCATTTT. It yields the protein CASNPTGRNQPQHF.